The 9 T cell receptor beta chains below all came from one sample that was sequenced in a study of blood T cell repertoires in COVID-19. Produced via immunoSEQ multiplex PCR; TCRdb's table is partial and in-frame only. The sample lists about 380,000 clones, 81% occurring once. Source material: peripheral blood. These receptors came from a human donor with acute or convalescent COVID-19. The donor label of this sample is uncertain.

The V gene is TRBV29-1, the J gene TRBJ2-7, with D perhaps matching TRBD1 (6 bases). Germline V gives CDR1 SQVTM, CDR2 ANQGSEA. This CDR3 comprises 14 residues. With 1 base removed from V and 1 base from J, the gap between germline ends came to 11 bases. CDR3 in amino acids: CSVEGDGQSYEQYF. The CDR3 DNA is TGCAGCGTTGAAGGTGACGGACAGTCCTACGAGCAGTACTTC.

This clone was counted a single time. The chain is built from TRBV9 and TRBJ1-2; 9 bases agree with TRBD1. The trim removed 3 bases at V and 7 bases at J, leaving 7 bases unmatched. The CDR3 is 14 amino acids. Germline V gene data show CDR1 as SGDLS and CDR2 as YYNGEE. The CDR3, as DNA: TGTGCCAGCAGCGCCTTCGGACAGGGGCCTGGCTACACCTTC. Protein product: CASSAFGQGPGYTF.

The chain joins TRBV10-1 to TRBJ1-6, with TRBD1 matching over 7 bases. CDR3 length: 15 residues. V trimming: 6 bases; J trimming: 7 bases; junction bases outside the gene matches: 9. In germline, CDR1 is WNHNN, CDR2 SYGVQD (reference sequence). The chain's CDR3 is CASRADDRENSPLHF. In DNA, the CDR3 is TGCGCCAGCAGAGCCGACGACAGGGAAAATTCACCCCTCCACTTT.

This clone has more than one count but fewer than ten. The V gene is TRBV27, the J gene TRBJ1-2, with D unclear. This CDR3 is built from 16 residues. V shed 4 bases and J shed 1 base, with 16 bases lying between them. CDR1 and CDR2 (germline): MNHEY, SMNVEV (reference sequence). The CDR3 reads CASSSHGEPLNYGYTF. The CDR3 nucleotides are TGTGCCAGCAGTTCCCACGGGGAGCCTCTTAACTATGGCTACACCTTC.

As for this clone: Other DNA variants within this sample encode the same CDR3. The chain recombines TRBV7-9 with TRBJ1-1; a possible D gene is TRBD1 (6 bases). This CDR3 comprises 14 residues. V gave up 1 base and J gave up 1 base, with 7 bases separating them. Germline assignment: CDR1 SEHNR and CDR2 FQNEAQ (reference sequence). CDR3 amino acids: CASSLVGGNTEAFF. The CDR3 nucleotides are TGTGCCAGCAGCTTAGTAGGGGGGAACACTGAAGCTTTCTTT.

The chain has TRBV20-1 and TRBJ1-1, with TRBD1 identical over 11 bases. After removal of 6 bases from V and 10 bases from J, the junction contained 4 bases not matched to a gene. CDR3 length: 11 residues. Germline V CDR1 and CDR2: DFQATT, SNEGSKA (reference sequence). The CDR3 nucleotides are TGCAGTGCCCCAGGGACAGGGGGAGCTTTCTTT. Translation gives CSAPGTGGAFF.

V gene TRBV5-6 combines with J gene TRBJ1-3; D unclear. In germline, CDR1 is SGHDT, CDR2 YYEEEE. The CDR3 extends over 13 amino acids. V was shortened by 0 bases and J by 8 bases, with 9 bases between the two germline ends. The DNA of the CDR3 is TGTGCCAGCAGCTTGGACCGGCTAGACACCATATATTTT. Protein product: CASSLDRLDTIYF.

The CDR3 DNA sequence: TGTGCCAGCTCCGAAGGCGGACAGTTTAATCAGCCCCAGCATTTT. It encodes CASSEGGQFNQPQHF. The chain recombines TRBV7-9 with TRBJ1-5, with a weak D call TRBD1 (6 bases). This CDR3 region has 15 residues. V was pared by 8 bases and J by 4 bases, with 18 bases between. Germline V gene sequence: CDR1 SEHNR, CDR2 FQNEAQ (reference sequence).

V usage is TRBV2 and J usage is TRBJ1-6; possibly TRBD1 for D (5 bases). The CDR3 is made up of 15 amino acids. Per germline, CDR1 SNHLY and CDR2 FYNNEI. V lost 5 bases to trimming and J lost 0 bases, with 8 bases between them. CDR3 nucleotide sequence: TGTGCCAGCAGTCCAGACAGCTCCTATAATTCACCCCTCCACTTT. This sequence encodes CASSPDSSYNSPLHF.